This T cell receptor (beta chain) was documented in a study of early T cells in non-severe SARS-CoV-2 infection. Germline CDR1 MNHEY, CDR2 SVGEGT. The CDR3 length is 14 residues. With 7 bases removed from V and 1 base from J, the gap between germline ends came to 13 bases. Using its own MiXCR run on the 5' RACE reads, TCRdb lists one record per CDR3 protein. The table shows 60,000 to 85,000 distinct CDR3 sequences, with roughly a sixth occurring only once. The V call is TRBV6-2 or TRBV6-3, the J call TRBJ1-1; D gene uncertain. Input material: whole blood. The TCR comes from an adult who was a healthcare worker with PCR-confirmed SARS-CoV-2 infection or an uninfected control (not recorded which). CDR3 sequence: CASTRSHRNTEAFF. In nucleotides, the CDR3 is TGTGCCAGCACCAGATCCCACAGGAACACTGAAGCTTTCTTT.